Below, 24 T cell receptor beta chains from the same sample are listed, as sequenced in a study of cytomegalovirus exposure and HLA in healthy donors. The PCR had 60 Vbeta and 13 Jbeta primers. The table came from immunoSEQ multiplex PCR; TCRdb's copy has only in-frame clones and leaves some out. The sample comprises some 190,000 clones, about 80% of which are singletons, and approximately 1.4% rests with the top ten. What was sequenced was PBMCs. The receptors were sampled from a man aged 40-55 years in good health and CMV-seronegative.

The chain joins TRBV29-1 to TRBJ1-2, with TRBD1 identical over 8 bases. This CDR3 region has 12 residues. Germline CDR1 reads SQVTM; CDR2 reads ANQGSEA. The V gene end was trimmed by 7 bases and the J gene end by 8 bases; junction bases not matched to a gene: 9. CDR3: CSGGGQAWGYTF. The DNA of the CDR3 is TGCAGCGGGGGGGGACAGGCTTGGGGCTACACCTTC.

Comment on this clone: The identical CDR3 is also encoded by other nucleotide sequences in the sample. The rearrangement uses TRBV6-4 and TRBJ2-1, with 10 bases identical to TRBD2. The germline V gene has CDR1 MRHNA and CDR2 SNTAGT. Trimming took 5 bases from V and 6 from J; bases not matched to a gene: 7. The CDR3 totals 15 residues. CDR3 sequence: CASSPAGGPINEQFF. The CDR3 DNA follows: TGTGCCAGCAGTCCAGCGGGAGGGCCGATCAATGAGCAGTTCTTC.

This clone appeared a single time. The rearrangement links TRBV4-3 to TRBJ2-7; D is perhaps TRBD2 (5 bases). The length of the CDR3 is 14 residues. Deletions cut 0 bases from V and 3 bases from J, with 9 bases between. Germline-derived CDR1 and CDR2 are LGHNA and YSLEER. The CDR3 bases are TGCGCCAGCAGCCAAGATTCGGGGAGCTACGAGCAGTACTTC. It is translated as CASSQDSGSYEQYF.

The chain uses TRBV6-5 and TRBJ1-2; D might be TRBD1 (5 bases). CDR3 length: 14 amino acids. V was shortened by 5 bases and J by 6 bases, with 16 bases between the two germline ends. Germline-derived CDR1 and CDR2 are MNHEY and SVGAGI. As DNA, the CDR3 is TGTGCCAGCAGTCCTCCCGGGGGGGGGAATGGCTACACCTTC. Its protein product is CASSPPGGGNGYTF.

The V and J genes are TRBV12-2 and TRBJ2-7; the table assigns TRBD2, which was not confirmed against the DNA. TRBV12-2 is a pseudogene locus. The CDR3 totals 15 residues. The CDR3 protein is CASRLPGTRNYEQYF. The DNA for the CDR3 is TGTGCAAGTCGCTTACCGGGGACTAGAAACTACGAGCAGTACTTC.

Comment on this clone: In the same sample, other DNA sequences code for this CDR3. The J gene is TRBJ1-2, the V gene TRBV9; tentatively, D is TRBD1 (5 bases). V was clipped by 2 bases and J by 5 bases, with 10 bases between them. Germline CDR1 is SGDLS and CDR2 is YYNGEE. The length of the CDR3 is 13 residues. CDR3 sequence: CASSVGGTYGYTF. The CDR3 DNA is TGTGCCAGCAGCGTGGGGGGGACTTATGGCTACACCTTC.

Written as DNA, the CDR3 is TGTGCCAGCAGCTTAAGCCCTCGGGGGAACACTGAAGCTTTCTTT. Its translation is CASSLSPRGNTEAFF. The chain carries TRBV7-3 and TRBJ1-1, with D hard to call. This CDR3 region has 15 residues. CDR1 is SGHTA, CDR2 FQGTGA, per germline. V was trimmed by 1 base and J by 1 base, leaving 10 bases between them.

V usage is TRBV19 and J usage is TRBJ2-7; TRBD2 agrees at 8 bases. Per the germline V gene, CDR1 is LNHDA and CDR2 is SQIVND (reference sequence). J lost 3 bases, V lost 6 bases, and 16 bases had no gene match. This CDR3 region has 17 residues. This CDR3 is CASSVDKTGGGYYEQYF. The CDR3 region has the DNA TGTGCCAGTAGCGTGGACAAAACGGGCGGGGGGTACTACGAGCAGTACTTC.

The chain carries TRBV2 and TRBJ2-1; 11 nucleotides agree with TRBD2. V shed 4 bases and J 6 bases; nucleotides not matched to a gene: 8. The V gene's germline CDR1 is SNHLY and CDR2 FYNNEI. The CDR3 runs to 16 residues. The CDR3, as DNA: TGTGCCAGCAGTGTTAAGACTAGCGGGGCCCTCAATGAGCAGTTCTTC. It codes for CASSVKTSGALNEQFF.

A single count supports this clone. The genes are TRBV10-3 and TRBJ1-3; D is undetermined. The germline V and J ends were trimmed by 10 bases and 0 bases, with 13 bases remaining between them. The CDR3 loop spans 14 amino acids. Germline CDR1 is ENHRY and CDR2 is SYGVKD. The DNA for the CDR3 is TGTGCCACCGAAACTTCTGACTCTGGAAACACCATATATTTT. Protein: CATETSDSGNTIYF.

The V and J genes are TRBV11-3 and TRBJ1-1; D is ambiguous. The CDR3 is 18 amino acids. V was pared by 0 bases and J by 1 base, with 18 bases between. From germline, CDR1 is SGHNT and CDR2 YENEEA. The CDR3 nucleotides read TGTGCCAGCAGCTTAGATATCGGGAGGGCCTGGGGGAACACTGAAGCTTTCTTT. This sequence encodes CASSLDIGRAWGNTEAFF.

The chain employs TRBV5-5 and TRBJ2-7; D remains ambiguous. This CDR3 has 13 residues. The ends were cut back, 1 base at V and 2 bases at J, with 7 bases in the middle. Germline assignment: CDR1 SGHKS and CDR2 YYEKEE (reference sequence). The CDR3 loop reads CASSLQVAYEQYF. The DNA for the CDR3 is TGTGCCAGCAGCTTGCAGGTGGCCTACGAGCAGTACTTC.

The V call is TRBV30, the J call TRBJ1-4; TRBD1 is a possible D gene (5 bases). The V end was cut by 5 bases, the J end by 8 bases, with 18 bases between. The CDR3 has 14 amino acids. Germline V CDR1 and CDR2: GTSNPN, SVGIG (reference sequence). The CDR3 DNA reads as TGTGCCTGGGGTGCCCGGGAGGGGCGGGAAAAACTGTTTTTT. Protein: CAWGAREGREKLFF.

Comments on this clone: One junction end disagrees with the germline gene, perhaps due to a read error. V gene TRBV7-3 combines with J gene TRBJ1-1; D is ambiguous. CDR1 is SGHTA, CDR2 FQGTGA, per germline. This CDR3 spans 14 amino acids. The CDR3 sequence: CASSADGLNTEAFF. CDR3 in DNA: TGTGCCAGCAGCGCGGACGGACTGAACACTGAAGCCTTCTTT.

The rearrangement links TRBV28 to TRBJ2-7; TRBD2 might be the D (6 bases). CDR3 size: 15 residues. Per germline, CDR1 MDHEN and CDR2 SYDVKM. V was cut by 5 bases and J by 0 bases, with 14 bases left in between. As DNA, the CDR3 is TGTGCCAGCAGTCCGACTGCGGGGATCTCCTACGAGCAGTACTTC. Its translation: CASSPTAGISYEQYF. The whole variable domain, filled in from reference TRBV28 and TRBJ2-7, reads DVKVTQSSRYLVKRTGEKVFLECVQDMDHENMFWYRQDPGLGLRLIYFSYDVKMKEKGDIPEGYSVSREKKERFSLILESASTNQTSMYLCASSPTAGISYEQYFGPGTRLTVT.

This chain uses TRBV29-1 with TRBJ2-2; 8 positions agree with TRBD1. The germline CDR1 and CDR2 sequences are SQVTM and ANQGSEA. The length of the CDR3 is 13 residues. After removal of 7 bases from V and 1 base from J, the junction contained 2 bases not matched to a gene. The CDR3 DNA sequence: TGCAGCGGTGGGACAGGGAACACCGGGGAGCTGTTTTTT. Translation gives CSGGTGNTGELFF.

This chain uses TRBV6-6 with TRBJ2-3; possibly TRBD1 for D (6 bases). Trimming took 2 bases from V and 5 from J, leaving 17 bases between them. Germline V gene data show CDR1 as MNHNY and CDR2 as SVGAGI (reference sequence). The CDR3 spans 16 residues. CDR3 nucleotide sequence: TGTGCCAGCAGTTACGAATCGACAGGAGCCCGAGATACGCAGTATTTT. The encoded protein is CASSYESTGARDTQYF.

This clone has only a few counts. V gene TRBV2 combines with J gene TRBJ1-5; 8 bases line up with TRBD1. With V trimmed by 5 bases and J by 4 bases, 7 bases remained unmatched. The CDR3 has 15 residues. Looked up from germline, CDR1 is SNHLY and CDR2 is FYNNEI. CDR3 sequence: CASSTGQGGNQPQHF. CDR3 coding DNA: TGTGCCAGCAGTACCGGACAGGGAGGGAATCAGCCCCAGCATTTT.

V usage is TRBV7-3 and J usage is TRBJ2-7; 9 nucleotides align to TRBD1. With 4 bases clipped from V and 4 bases from J, the junction kept 8 bases outside the gene matches. This CDR3 contains 15 residues. Germline CDR1 is SGHTA and CDR2 is FQGTGA. CDR3 in amino acids: CASSSWDRVEYEQYF. The DNA of the CDR3 is TGTGCCAGCAGCTCATGGGACAGGGTGGAGTACGAGCAGTACTTC.

The V and J genes are TRBV7-6 and TRBJ2-2; D may be TRBD2 (5 bases). Germline V lookup: CDR1 SGHVS, CDR2 FNYEAQ. This CDR3 region has 16 residues. The V and J ends lost 2 bases and 8 bases respectively, with 18 bases between them. CDR3 in amino acids: CASSLRNSGGSGELFF. The CDR3 DNA reads as TGTGCCAGCAGCTTAAGGAACTCCGGAGGTAGTGGGGAGCTGTTTTTT. Filled out from reference TRBV7-6 and TRBJ2-2, the complete variable domain reads GAGVSQSPRYKVTKRGQDVALRCDPISGHVSLYWYRQALGQGPEFLTYFNYEAQQDKSGLPNDRFSAERPEGSISTLTIQRTEQRDSAMYRCASSLRNSGGSGELFFGEGSRLTVL.

This clone was recorded once. The chain couples TRBV30 to TRBJ2-1; 7 bases align to TRBD2. CDR1 and CDR2 from the germline V gene are GTSNPN and SVGIG (reference sequence). The J segment lost 8 bases and the V segment lost 0 bases, leaving 13 bases of the junction unmatched. The CDR3 is 16 amino acids. The CDR3 DNA follows: TGTGCCTGGAGTGTCGGTAGCGGGTCGTGGGGGGATGAGCAGTTCTTC. This gives the protein CAWSVGSGSWGDEQFF. Combining the CDR3 with reference TRBV30 and TRBJ2-1 gives the whole variable domain SQTIHQWPATLVQPVGSPLSLECTVEGTSNPNLYWYRQAAGRGLQLLFYSVGIGQISSEVPQNLSASRPQDRQFILSSKKLLLSDSGFYLCAWSVGSGSWGDEQFFGPGTRLTVL.

The chain carries TRBV27 and TRBJ2-5, with D perhaps TRBD1 (5 bases). The V gene's germline CDR1 is MNHEY and CDR2 SMNVEV (reference sequence). Deletions cut 3 bases from V and 6 bases from J, with 8 bases between. The CDR3 runs to 12 residues. DNA of the CDR3: TGTGCCAGCAGTTTTTTGGGGCAGACCCAGTACTTC. Amino acid sequence: CASSFLGQTQYF.

The V and J genes are TRBV10-3 and TRBJ2-7; 9 bases agree with TRBD2. The length of the CDR3 is 16 residues. V trimming: 0 bases; J trimming: 6 bases; junction bases outside the gene matches: 9. Per the germline V gene, CDR1 is ENHRY and CDR2 is SYGVKD. As DNA, the CDR3 is TGTGCCATCAGTGAGTCGCTCCTAGCGGGAAGTGGCGAGCAGTACTTC. It translates to CAISESLLAGSGEQYF.

The sample holds a few counts of this clone. In nucleotides, the CDR3 is TGCGCCAGCGCCCTTCAGGGATCTGGGAACACTGAAGCTTTCTTT. As protein: CASALQGSGNTEAFF. The J gene is TRBJ1-1, the V gene TRBV4-3, with a possible D match to TRBD1 (5 bases). Deletions cut 8 bases from V and 1 base from J, with 17 bases between. This CDR3 is built from 15 residues. Germline CDR1 reads LGHNA; CDR2 reads YSLEER.